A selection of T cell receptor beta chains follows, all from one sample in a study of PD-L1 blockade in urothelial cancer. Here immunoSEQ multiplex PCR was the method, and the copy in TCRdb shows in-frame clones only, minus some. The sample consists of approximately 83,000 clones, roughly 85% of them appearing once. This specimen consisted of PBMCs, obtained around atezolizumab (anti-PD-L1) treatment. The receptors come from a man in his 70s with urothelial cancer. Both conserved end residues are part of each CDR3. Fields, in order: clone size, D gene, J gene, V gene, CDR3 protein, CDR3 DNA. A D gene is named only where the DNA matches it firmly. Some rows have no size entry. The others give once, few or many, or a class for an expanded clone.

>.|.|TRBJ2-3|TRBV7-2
CASSLRGGTDTQYF
TGTGCCAGCAGTCTTAGAGGAGGCACAGATACGCAGTATTTT
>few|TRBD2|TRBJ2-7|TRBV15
CATSGAGGGEQYF
TGTGCCACCAGCGGAGCGGGGGGCGGTGAGCAGTACTTC
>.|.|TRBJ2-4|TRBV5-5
CASSLFVLDKNIQYF
TGTGCCAGCAGCTTGTTTGTCTTAGACAAAAACATTCAGTACTTC
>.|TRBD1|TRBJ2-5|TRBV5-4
CASSWMTGGFEETQYF
TGTGCCAGCAGCTGGATGACAGGGGGCTTTGAAGAGACCCAGTACTTC
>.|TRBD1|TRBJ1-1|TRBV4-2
CASSQDFDRANTEAFF
TGTGCCAGCAGCCAAGATTTTGACAGGGCGAACACTGAAGCTTTCTTT
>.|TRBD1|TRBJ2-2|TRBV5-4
CASSLGQGHTGELFF
TGTGCCAGCAGCTTGGGACAGGGGCACACCGGGGAGCTGTTTTTT
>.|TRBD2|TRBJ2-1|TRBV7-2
CASSLGASGGSYNEQFF
TGTGCCAGCAGCTTAGGGGCTAGCGGGGGCTCCTACAATGAGCAGTTCTTC
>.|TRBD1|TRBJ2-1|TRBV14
CASSQRDRGNEQFF
TGTGCCAGCAGCCAGAGGGACAGGGGAAATGAGCAGTTCTTC
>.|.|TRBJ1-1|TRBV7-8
CASSLSSGGIGEAFF
TGTGCCAGCAGCTTATCATCCGGGGGGATCGGTGAAGCTTTCTTT
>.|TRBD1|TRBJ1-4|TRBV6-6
CASSKGGGTANEKLFF
TGTGCCAGCAGTAAAGGAGGGGGGACAGCTAATGAAAAACTGTTTTTT
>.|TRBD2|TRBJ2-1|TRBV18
CASSPPSGGQNNEQFF
TGTGCCAGCTCACCGCCTAGCGGGGGGCAGAACAATGAGCAGTTCTTC
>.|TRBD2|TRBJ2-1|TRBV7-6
CASSPRGGTRAYNEQFF
TGTGCCAGCAGTCCTCGGGGTGGGACTAGGGCCTACAATGAGCAGTTCTTC
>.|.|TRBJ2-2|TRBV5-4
CASSFQGSGELFF
TGTGCCAGCAGCTTCCAGGGGTCCGGGGAGCTGTTTTTT
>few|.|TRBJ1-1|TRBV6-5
CASSYRNRDTEAFF
TGTGCCAGCAGTTACAGGAACAGGGACACTGAAGCTTTCTTT
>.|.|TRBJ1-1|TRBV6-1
CASSESRGNAEAFF
TGTGCCAGCAGTGAAAGTCGGGGGAACGCTGAAGCTTTCTTT
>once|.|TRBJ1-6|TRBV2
CASFPDSINSPLHF
TGTGCCAGCTTCCCGGACAGTATTAATTCACCCCTCCACTTT
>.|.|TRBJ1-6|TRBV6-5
CASRQSLSYNSPLHF
TGTGCCAGCAGACAGTCCCTCTCCTATAATTCACCCCTCCACTTT
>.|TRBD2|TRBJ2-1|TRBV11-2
CASRGSGDNEQFF
TGTGCCAGCAGAGGTAGCGGGGACAATGAGCAGTTCTTC
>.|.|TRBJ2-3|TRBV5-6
CASSLSTDTQYF
TGTGCCAGCAGCTTATCAACAGATACGCAGTATTTT
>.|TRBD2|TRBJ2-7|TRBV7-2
CASSFGSGSYEQYF
TGTGCCAGCAGCTTCGGTAGCGGGTCCTACGAGCAGTACTTC
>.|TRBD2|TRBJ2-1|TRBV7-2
CASSLTSGKGNEQFF
TGTGCCAGCAGCCTGACTAGCGGGAAGGGCAATGAGCAGTTCTTC
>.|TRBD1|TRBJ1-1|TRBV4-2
CASSGEGQGRTEAFF
TGTGCCAGCAGCGGAGAGGGACAGGGACGCACTGAAGCTTTCTTT
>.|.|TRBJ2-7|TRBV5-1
CASSFHSLNLRDEQYF
TGCGCCAGCAGCTTTCACTCCCTCAACTTACGGGACGAGCAGTACTTC
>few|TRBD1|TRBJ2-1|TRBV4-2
CASSQGGGTSYNEQFF
TGTGCCAGCAGCCAAGGAGGGGGCACTAGTTACAATGAGCAGTTCTTC
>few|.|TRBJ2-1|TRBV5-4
CASSREQGSGNNEQFF
TGTGCCAGCAGCCGGGAACAGGGAAGTGGCAACAATGAGCAGTTCTTC
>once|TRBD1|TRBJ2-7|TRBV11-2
CASRTGLGTYEQYF
TGTGCCAGCAGGACAGGGTTAGGCACCTACGAGCAGTACTTC
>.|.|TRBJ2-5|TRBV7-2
CASRPTGIGQETQYF
TGTGCCAGCAGGCCCACAGGGATCGGCCAAGAGACCCAGTACTTC
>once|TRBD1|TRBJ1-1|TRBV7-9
CASSSEQGVINTEAFF
TGTGCCAGCAGCTCCGAACAGGGGGTTATTAACACTGAAGCTTTCTTT
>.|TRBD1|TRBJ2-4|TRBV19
CASTRRGQGAIQYF
TGTGCCAGTACCAGGCGTGGTCAGGGGGCCATTCAGTACTTC
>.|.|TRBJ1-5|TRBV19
CASSFVTGTNQPQHF
TGTGCCAGTAGTTTTGTCACAGGTACCAATCAGCCCCAGCATTTT
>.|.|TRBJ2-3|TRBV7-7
CASSFAAPPDTQYF
TGTGCTAGCAGCTTTGCGGCCCCCCCAGATACGCAGTATTTT
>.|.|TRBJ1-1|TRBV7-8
CASSLRDVNTEAFF
TGTGCCAGCAGCCTCCGGGATGTGAACACTGAAGCTTTCTTT
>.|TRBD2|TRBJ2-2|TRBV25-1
CASSGVAGDAVGELFF
TGTGCCAGCAGTGGAGTAGCGGGAGATGCAGTCGGGGAGCTGTTTTTT
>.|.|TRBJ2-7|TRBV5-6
CASSTYRVGEQYF
TGTGCCAGCAGCACGTACAGGGTTGGAGAGCAGTACTTC
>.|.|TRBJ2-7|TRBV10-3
CAISESGGDPSEQYF
TGTGCCATCAGTGAATCCGGAGGGGACCCTTCCGAGCAGTACTTC
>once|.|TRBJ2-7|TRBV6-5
CASRAGRDSGEQYF
TGTGCCAGCAGGGCCGGCCGGGATTCTGGCGAGCAGTACTTC
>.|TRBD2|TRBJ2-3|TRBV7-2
CASSSTGTSGRLGDTQYF
TGTGCCAGCAGTTCAACCGGGACTAGCGGGAGGCTCGGAGATACGCAGTATTTT
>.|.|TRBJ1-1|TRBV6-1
CASSEGTYSEAFF
TGTGCCAGCAGTGAAGGGACATACTCTGAAGCTTTCTTT
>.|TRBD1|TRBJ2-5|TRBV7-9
CASSLGTGGETQYF
TGTGCCAGCAGCTTAGGAACAGGGGGAGAGACCCAGTACTTC
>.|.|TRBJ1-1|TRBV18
CASSPPGGARTEAFF
TGTGCCAGCTCACCACCTGGCGGGGCGCGCACTGAAGCTTTCTTT
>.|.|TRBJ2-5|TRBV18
CASSPSLYQETQYF
TGTGCCAGCTCACCCTCACTGTACCAAGAGACCCAGTACTTC